This TCR beta chain came from a study of T cell responses to AZD1222 COVID-19 vaccine. General observations from the study: The study found Spike-specific TCR breadth and depth rose after two AZD1222 doses. Repertoire samples came only from after the peak T cell response. Females outnumbered males among donors, who were mostly white British; clonal diversity was possibly underestimated.

Assay: immunoSEQ multiplex PCR; the TCRdb copy retains only in-frame clones and omits some. The sample shows about 130,000 clones, just over 90% of them seen only once. Points on this clone: The antigen is unknown.

Second-dose recipients at about 4 or about 12 weeks were treated as one pooled group. The sequence derives from an adult who received the AZD1222 COVID-19 vaccine. The source was peripheral blood, collected 28 days after the second AZD1222 dose.

The CDR3 protein is CSVEDKGAAFTGNTIYF. The DNA for the CDR3 is TGCAGCGTTGAAGATAAAGGGGCGGCGTTTACTGGAAACACCATATATTTT. The V gene is TRBV29-1, the J gene TRBJ1-3; D perhaps matches TRBD1 (5 bases). The CDR3 is 17 residues long. The V end lost 0 bases, the J end lost 2 bases, and 17 bases lay between the germline ends. In germline, CDR1 is SQVTM, CDR2 ANQGSEA.